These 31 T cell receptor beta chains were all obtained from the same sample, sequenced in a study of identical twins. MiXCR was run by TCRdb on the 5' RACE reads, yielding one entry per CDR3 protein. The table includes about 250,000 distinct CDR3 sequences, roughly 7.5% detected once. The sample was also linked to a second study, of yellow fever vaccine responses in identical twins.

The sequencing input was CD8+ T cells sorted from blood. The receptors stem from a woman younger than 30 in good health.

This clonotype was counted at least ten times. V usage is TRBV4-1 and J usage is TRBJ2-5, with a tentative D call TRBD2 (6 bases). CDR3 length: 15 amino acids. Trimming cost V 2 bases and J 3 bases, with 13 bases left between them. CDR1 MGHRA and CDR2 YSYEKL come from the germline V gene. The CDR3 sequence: CASSQSVGGKETQYF. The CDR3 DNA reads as TGCGCCAGCAGCCAATCGGTGGGGGGAAAAGAGACCCAGTACTTC.

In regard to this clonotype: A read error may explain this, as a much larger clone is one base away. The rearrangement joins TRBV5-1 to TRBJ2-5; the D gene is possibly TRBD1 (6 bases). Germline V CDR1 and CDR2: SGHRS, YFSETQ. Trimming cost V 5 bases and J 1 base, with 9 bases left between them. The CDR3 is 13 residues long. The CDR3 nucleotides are TGCGCCAGCAGGGTGACAGGCCAAGAGACCCAGTACTTC. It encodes CASRVTGQETQYF.

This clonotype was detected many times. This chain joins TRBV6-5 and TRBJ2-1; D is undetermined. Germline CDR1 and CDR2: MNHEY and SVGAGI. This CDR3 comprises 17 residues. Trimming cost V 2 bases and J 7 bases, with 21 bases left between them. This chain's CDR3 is CASSYEVVGIFSNEQFF. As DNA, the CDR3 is TGTGCCAGCAGTTACGAAGTCGTGGGGATCTTTTCTAATGAGCAGTTCTTC.

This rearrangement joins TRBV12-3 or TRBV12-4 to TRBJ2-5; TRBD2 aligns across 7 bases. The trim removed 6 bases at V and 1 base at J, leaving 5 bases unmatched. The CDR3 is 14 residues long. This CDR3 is CASSRRLAQETQYF. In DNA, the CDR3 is TGTGCCAGCAGCCGGAGACTAGCCCAAGAGACCCAGTACTTC.

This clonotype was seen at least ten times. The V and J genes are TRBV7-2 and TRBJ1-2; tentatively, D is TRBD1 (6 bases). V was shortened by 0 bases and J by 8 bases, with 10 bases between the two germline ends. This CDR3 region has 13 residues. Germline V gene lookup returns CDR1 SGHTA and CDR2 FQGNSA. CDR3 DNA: TGTGCCAGCAGCTTAGCGACAGGTGGAGGCTACACCTTC. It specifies CASSLATGGGYTF.

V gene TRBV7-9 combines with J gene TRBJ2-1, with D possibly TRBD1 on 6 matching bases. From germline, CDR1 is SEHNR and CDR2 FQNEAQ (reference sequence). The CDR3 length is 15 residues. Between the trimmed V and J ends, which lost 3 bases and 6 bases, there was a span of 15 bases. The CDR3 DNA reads TGTGCCAGCAGCTTGGCACAGGGAGTAGTCAATGAGCAGTTCTTC. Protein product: CASSLAQGVVNEQFF.

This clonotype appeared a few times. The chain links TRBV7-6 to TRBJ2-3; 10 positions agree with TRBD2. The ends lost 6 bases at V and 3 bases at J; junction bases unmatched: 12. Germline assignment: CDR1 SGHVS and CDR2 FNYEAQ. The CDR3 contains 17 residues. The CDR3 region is CASSTKRGGAVTDTQYF. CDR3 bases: TGTGCCAGCAGTACTAAGCGGGGGGGCGCGGTAACAGATACGCAGTATTTT.

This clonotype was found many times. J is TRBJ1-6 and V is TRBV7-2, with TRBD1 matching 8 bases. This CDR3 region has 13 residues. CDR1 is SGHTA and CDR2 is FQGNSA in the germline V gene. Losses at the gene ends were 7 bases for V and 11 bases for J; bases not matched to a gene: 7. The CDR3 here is CASTTGGLAPLHF. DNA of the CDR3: TGTGCCAGCACCACAGGGGGGCTGGCACCCCTCCACTTT.

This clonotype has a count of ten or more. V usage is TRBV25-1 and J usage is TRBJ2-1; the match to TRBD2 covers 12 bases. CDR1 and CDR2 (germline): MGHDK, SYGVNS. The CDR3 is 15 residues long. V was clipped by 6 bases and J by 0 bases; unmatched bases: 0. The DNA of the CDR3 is TGTGCCAGCAGGACTAGCGGGAGCTCCTACAATGAGCAGTTCTTC. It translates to CASRTSGSSYNEQFF. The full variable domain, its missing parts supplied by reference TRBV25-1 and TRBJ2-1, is EADIYQTPRYLVIGTGKKITLECSQTMGHDKMYWYQQDPGMELHLIHYSYGVNSTEKGDLSSESTVSRIRTEHFPLTLESARPSHTSQYLCASRTSGSSYNEQFFGPGTRLTVL.

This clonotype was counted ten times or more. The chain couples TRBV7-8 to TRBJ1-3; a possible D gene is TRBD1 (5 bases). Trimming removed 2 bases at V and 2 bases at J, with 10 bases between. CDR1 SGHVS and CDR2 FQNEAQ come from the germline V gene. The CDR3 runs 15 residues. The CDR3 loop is CASSLMTVAGNTIYF. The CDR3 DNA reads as TGTGCCAGCAGCTTAATGACAGTAGCTGGAAACACCATATATTTT.

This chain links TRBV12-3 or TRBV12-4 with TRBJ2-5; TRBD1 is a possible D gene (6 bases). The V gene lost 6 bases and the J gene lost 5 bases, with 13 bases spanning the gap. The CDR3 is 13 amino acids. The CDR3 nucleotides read TGTGCCAGCAGCGTCCAGGGGTTGGAGACCCAGTACTTC. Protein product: CASSVQGLETQYF.

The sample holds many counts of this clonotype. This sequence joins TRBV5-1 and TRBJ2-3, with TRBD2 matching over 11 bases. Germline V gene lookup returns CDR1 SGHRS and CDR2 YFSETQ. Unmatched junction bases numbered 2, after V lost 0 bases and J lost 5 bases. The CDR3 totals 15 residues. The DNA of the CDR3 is TGCGCCAGCAGCTTGGTAGCGGGAGGGAAAGATACGCAGTATTTT. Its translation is CASSLVAGGKDTQYF.

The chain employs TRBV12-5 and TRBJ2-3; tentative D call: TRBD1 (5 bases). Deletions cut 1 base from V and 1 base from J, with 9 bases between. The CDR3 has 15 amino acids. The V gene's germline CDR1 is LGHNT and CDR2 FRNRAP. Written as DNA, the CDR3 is TGTGCTAGTGGTTTGGACCAGGGCCGCACAGATACGCAGTATTTT. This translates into CASGLDQGRTDTQYF.

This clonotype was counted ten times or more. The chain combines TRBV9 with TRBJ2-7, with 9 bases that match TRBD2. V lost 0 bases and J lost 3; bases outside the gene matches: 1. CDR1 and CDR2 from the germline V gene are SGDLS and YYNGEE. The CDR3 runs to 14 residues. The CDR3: CASSVASGNYEQYF. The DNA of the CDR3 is TGTGCCAGCAGCGTAGCTAGCGGGAACTACGAGCAGTACTTC.

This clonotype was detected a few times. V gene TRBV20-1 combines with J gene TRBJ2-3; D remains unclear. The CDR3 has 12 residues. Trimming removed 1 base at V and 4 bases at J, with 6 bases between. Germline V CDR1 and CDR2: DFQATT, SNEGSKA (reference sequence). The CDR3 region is CSARAFPDTQYF. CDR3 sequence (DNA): TGCAGTGCTAGAGCGTTTCCAGATACGCAGTATTTT.

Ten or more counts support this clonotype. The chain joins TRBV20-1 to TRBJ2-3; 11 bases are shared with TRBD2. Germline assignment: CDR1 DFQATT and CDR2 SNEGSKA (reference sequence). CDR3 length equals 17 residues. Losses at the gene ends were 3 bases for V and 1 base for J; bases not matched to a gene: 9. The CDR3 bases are TGCAGTGCTAGGATTAGCGGGAGGGCCCGGGGCACAGATACGCAGTATTTT. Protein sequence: CSARISGRARGTDTQYF.

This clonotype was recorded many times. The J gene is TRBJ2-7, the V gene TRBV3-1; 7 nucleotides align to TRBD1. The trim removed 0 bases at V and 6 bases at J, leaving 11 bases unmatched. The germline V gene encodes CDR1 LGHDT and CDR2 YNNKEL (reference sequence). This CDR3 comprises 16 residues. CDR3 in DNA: TGTGCCAGCAGCCAAGATCCCGCAGGGGGTCTGAGCGAGCAGTACTTC. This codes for CASSQDPAGGLSEQYF.

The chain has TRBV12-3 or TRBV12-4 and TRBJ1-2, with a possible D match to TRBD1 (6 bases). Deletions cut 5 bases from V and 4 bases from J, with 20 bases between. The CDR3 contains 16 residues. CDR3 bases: TGTGCCAGCAGTATGGAGGACAGTCCGAAATTCTATGGCTACACCTTC. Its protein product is CASSMEDSPKFYGYTF.

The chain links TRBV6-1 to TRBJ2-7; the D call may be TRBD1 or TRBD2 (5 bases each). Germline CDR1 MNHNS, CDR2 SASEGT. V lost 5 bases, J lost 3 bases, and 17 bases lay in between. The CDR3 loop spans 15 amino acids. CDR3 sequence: CASSPHQGRIYEQYV. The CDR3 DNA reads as TGTGCCAGCAGTCCCCATCAGGGACGGATCTACGAGCAGTACGTC.

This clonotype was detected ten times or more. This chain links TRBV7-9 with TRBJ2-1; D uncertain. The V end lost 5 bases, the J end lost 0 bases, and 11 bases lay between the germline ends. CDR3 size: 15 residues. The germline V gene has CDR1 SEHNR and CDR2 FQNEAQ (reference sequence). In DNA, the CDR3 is TGTGCCAGCAGCCATCCTGGAAGCTCCTACAATGAGCAGTTCTTC. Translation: CASSHPGSSYNEQFF. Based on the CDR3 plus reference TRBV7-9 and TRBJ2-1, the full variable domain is DTGVSQNPRHKITKRGQNVTFRCDPISEHNRLYWYRQTLGQGPEFLTYFQNEAQLEKSRLLSDRFSAERPKGSFSTLEIQRTEQGDSAMYLCASSHPGSSYNEQFFGPGTRLTVL.

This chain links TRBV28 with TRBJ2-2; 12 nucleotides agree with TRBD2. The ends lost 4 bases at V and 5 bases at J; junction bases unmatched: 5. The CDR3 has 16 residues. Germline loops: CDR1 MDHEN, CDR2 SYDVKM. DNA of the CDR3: TGTGCCAGCAGTTATGGGGGGACTAGCGGGACCGGGGAGCTGTTTTTT. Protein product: CASSYGGTSGTGELFF.

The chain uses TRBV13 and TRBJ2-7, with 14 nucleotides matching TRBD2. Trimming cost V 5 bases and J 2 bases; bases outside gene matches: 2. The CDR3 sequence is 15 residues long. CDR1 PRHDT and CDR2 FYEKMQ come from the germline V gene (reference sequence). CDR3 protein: CASSRTSGGTYEQYF. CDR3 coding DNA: TGTGCCAGCAGCAGGACTAGCGGGGGGACCTACGAGCAGTACTTC.

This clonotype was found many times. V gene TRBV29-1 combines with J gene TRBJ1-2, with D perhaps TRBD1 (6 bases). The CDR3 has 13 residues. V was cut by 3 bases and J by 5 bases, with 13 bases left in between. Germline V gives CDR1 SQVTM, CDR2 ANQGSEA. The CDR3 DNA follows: TGCAGCGTTGATCAGGGGATCCGGTATGGCTACACCTTC. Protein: CSVDQGIRYGYTF.

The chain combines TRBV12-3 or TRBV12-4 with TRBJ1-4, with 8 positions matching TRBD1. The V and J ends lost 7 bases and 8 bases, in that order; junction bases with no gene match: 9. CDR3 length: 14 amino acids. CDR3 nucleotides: TGTGCCAGCAATAAACAGGGGGAGGAGGAAAAACTGTTTTTT. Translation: CASNKQGEEEKLFF.

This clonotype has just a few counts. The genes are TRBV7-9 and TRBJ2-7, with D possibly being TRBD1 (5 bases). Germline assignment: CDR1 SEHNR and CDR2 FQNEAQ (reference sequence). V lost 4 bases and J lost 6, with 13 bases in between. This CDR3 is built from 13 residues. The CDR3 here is CASSYIGVAEQYF. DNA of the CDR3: TGTGCCAGCAGCTACATAGGGGTGGCCGAGCAGTACTTC.

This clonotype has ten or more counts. In nucleotides, the CDR3 is TGTGCCATCAGTGAGCCTGATTTATCCGGGGAGCTGTTTTTT. It is translated as CAISEPDLSGELFF. This chain links TRBV10-3 with TRBJ2-2; D unresolved. Trimming took 2 bases from V and 6 from J, leaving 10 bases between them. This CDR3 has 14 residues. Germline V gene lookup returns CDR1 ENHRY and CDR2 SYGVKD.

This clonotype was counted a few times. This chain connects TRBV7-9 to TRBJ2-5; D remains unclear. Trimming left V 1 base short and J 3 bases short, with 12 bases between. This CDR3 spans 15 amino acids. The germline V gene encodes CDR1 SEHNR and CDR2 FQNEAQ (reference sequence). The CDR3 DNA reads TGTGCCAGCAGCTTAGGAGGCGGCGTAGAAGAGACCCAGTACTTC. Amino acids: CASSLGGGVEETQYF.

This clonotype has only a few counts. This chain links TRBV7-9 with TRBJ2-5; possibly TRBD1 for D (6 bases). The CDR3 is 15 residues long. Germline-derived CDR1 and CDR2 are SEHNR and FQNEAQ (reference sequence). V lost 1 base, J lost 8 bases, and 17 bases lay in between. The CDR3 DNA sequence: TGTGCCAGCAGCTTAGGATCAGGGGACCTAGTCACCCAGTACTTC. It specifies CASSLGSGDLVTQYF.

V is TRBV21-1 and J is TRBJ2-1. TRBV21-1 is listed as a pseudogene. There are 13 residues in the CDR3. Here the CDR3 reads CASSKGTSNEQFF. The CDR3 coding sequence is TGTGCCAGCAGCAAAGGGACTAGCAATGAGCAGTTCTTC.

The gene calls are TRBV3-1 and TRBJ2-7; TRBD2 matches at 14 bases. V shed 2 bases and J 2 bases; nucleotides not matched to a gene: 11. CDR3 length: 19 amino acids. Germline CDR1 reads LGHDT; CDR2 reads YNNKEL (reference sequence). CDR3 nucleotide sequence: TGTGCCAGCAGCCAACTCCACGGGACTAGCGGGAGACGGACCTACGAGCAGTACTTC. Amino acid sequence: CASSQLHGTSGRRTYEQYF.

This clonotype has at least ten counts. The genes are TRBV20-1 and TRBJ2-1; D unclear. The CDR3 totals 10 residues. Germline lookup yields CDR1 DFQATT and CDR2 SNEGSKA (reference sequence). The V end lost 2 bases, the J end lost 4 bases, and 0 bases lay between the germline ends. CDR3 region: CSARYNEQFF. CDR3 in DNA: TGCAGTGCTAGATACAATGAGCAGTTCTTC.